This TCR beta chain was recorded in a study of blood T cells in healthy people across ages. V was clipped by 6 bases and J by 4 bases, with 27 bases between them. The CDR3 length is 18 residues. The donors, healthy Caucasians from Russia, were aged roughly 6 to 100. A second roughly 6 to 12 cycle PCR used barcoded and J-beta primers. From the 5' RACE reads, TCRdb called clonotypes with MiXCR, one entry per CDR3 protein. Counted here are over 1,500,000 distinct CDR3 sequences, roughly 52% occurring once; the ten biggest clones make up approximately 2.1%. This clonotype originated in a woman aged 40 to 55 in good health. The chain is built from TRBV12-3 or TRBV12-4 and TRBJ1-2; no firm D call. Sequencing was carried out using blood. The CDR3 loop reads CASSPTRGTRDQTYGYTF. The CDR3 DNA reads as TGTGCCAGCAGCCCGACCCGGGGTACCCGCGATCAGACCTATGGCTACACCTTC.